Listed below are T cell receptor beta chains from one sample, sequenced in a study of T cell changes during pregnancy in multiple sclerosis. Method: immunoSEQ multiplex PCR; TCRdb's copy keeps in-frame clones and lacks some. The sample includes 90,000 to 95,000 clones, around 93% of them seen just once. The sequencing here drew on peripheral blood, taken before pregnancy. The receptor set was obtained from a female donor with multiple sclerosis, enrolled in a pregnancy study. CDR3s leave out the opening cysteine and the closing phenylalanine or tryptophan. The D gene is left open where the match is weak.

v_call	j_call	d_call	cdr3_aa
TRBV5-4	TRBJ2-1	TRBD2	ASSLAGLAGNEQF
TRBV5-1	TRBJ2-1	-	ASSFYSRNEQF
TRBV9	TRBJ1-4	-	ASSARGGSNEKLF
TRBV4-3	TRBJ1-1	-	ASSQDLGVGGAGTEAF
TRBV5-1	TRBJ2-7	-	ASSPWGTDPYEQY
TRBV28	TRBJ1-1	-	ASSPQGTHTEAF
TRBV5-6	TRBJ2-7	TRBD1	ASSDRVDYEQY
TRBV5-1	TRBJ1-1	TRBD1	ASSLDRGRLNTEAF
TRBV15	TRBJ2-2	-	ATIPGHSNTGELF
TRBV27	TRBJ1-2	TRBD1	ASSPRTGIGYT
TRBV11-1	TRBJ2-7	-	ASSLNQAHEQY
TRBV11-2	TRBJ1-1	-	ASSLDGRINTEAF
TRBV5-1	TRBJ2-1	TRBD2	ASSLGAGGEQF
TRBV28	TRBJ1-5	-	ASSLRGISNQPQH
TRBV6-1	TRBJ2-7	TRBD1	ASRRTGILAEQY
TRBV29-1	TRBJ2-7	-	SVGGRAYEQY
TRBV5-4	TRBJ2-3	TRBD2	ASSWGRTSGDTQY
TRBV28	TRBJ1-1	-	ASSLLLTPNTEAF
TRBV18	TRBJ1-4	-	ASSGRMANEKLF
TRBV6-6	TRBJ1-5	TRBD1	ASRQGAQPQH
TRBV10-2	TRBJ1-5	-	ASRDSNQPQH
TRBV29-1	TRBJ1-1	-	SVEPRNTEAF
TRBV6-5	TRBJ1-2	TRBD1	ASRVTGGYGYT
TRBV12-2	TRBJ1-3	-	ASRPGPSRSSGNTIY
TRBV2	TRBJ2-3	-	ASTPAGLGTQY
TRBV27	TRBJ1-5	-	ASSSFRSNQPQH
TRBV5-1	TRBJ2-7	TRBD2	ASSLGGLATYEQY
TRBV14	TRBJ2-2	-	ASSPGITGELF
TRBV7-9	TRBJ1-5	-	ASSLGAGMGPQH
TRBV7-3	TRBJ2-2	TRBD1	ASSLKPGQGLNQGTGELF
TRBV9	TRBJ2-1	TRBD2	ASSVSVAGTFNEQF
TRBV9	TRBJ1-2	TRBD1	ASSVEGTAIDYGYT
TRBV7-6	TRBJ1-2	-	ASSLDPGSPNYGYT
TRBV7-9	TRBJ2-7	-	ASSGPPSEQY
TRBV19	TRBJ2-3	TRBD2	ASSTRLEAGRRTDTQY
TRBV2	TRBJ2-2	-	ASKQAGGELF
TRBV5-1	TRBJ1-4	-	ASSLGPAGEKLF
TRBV11-2	TRBJ2-7	TRBD2	ASSWTSGSAHPYEQY
TRBV11-2	TRBJ2-2	TRBD2	ASSLTSGRGELF
TRBV11-2	TRBJ1-1	-	ASSLRRGTSGNTEAF
TRBV28	TRBJ1-5	-	ASRRAPRNQPQH
TRBV7-2	TRBJ2-7	TRBD1	ASRVAGTGVYEQY
TRBV15	TRBJ1-1	-	ATSRTSRRPNTEAF
TRBV19	TRBJ2-3	TRBD2	ASSIFLPLAGGPADTQY
TRBV7-9	TRBJ2-7	-	ASSLVTGSSYEQY
TRBV12-5	TRBJ2-5	TRBD2	ASALGGFQETQY
TRBV5-1	TRBJ2-1	TRBD1	ASSLPTGGHNEQF
TRBV27	TRBJ2-7	TRBD1	ASSYRGQGSEQY
TRBV18	TRBJ2-3	-	ASSPRGDTQY
TRBV5-6	TRBJ2-7	TRBD2	ASSLAGGGRSYEQY
TRBV5-1	TRBJ2-7	-	ASSLAAYEQY
TRBV6-5	TRBJ2-3	TRBD1	ASSPSGQGTDTQY
TRBV5-4	TRBJ1-2	-	ASSSIGQFYGYT
TRBV5-1	TRBJ1-2	TRBD1	ASSFDRALDYGYT
TRBV6-5	TRBJ1-1	-	ASTSGGMRAF
TRBV7-9	TRBJ2-3	-	ASSLGLGADTQY
TRBV30	TRBJ1-1	-	AWDQGTNTEAF
TRBV5-6	TRBJ1-1	TRBD1	ASSLGQGGGNTEAF
TRBV27	TRBJ1-1	-	ASSIQGLNTEAF
TRBV10-2	TRBJ2-7	-	ASWYGGGPDEQY